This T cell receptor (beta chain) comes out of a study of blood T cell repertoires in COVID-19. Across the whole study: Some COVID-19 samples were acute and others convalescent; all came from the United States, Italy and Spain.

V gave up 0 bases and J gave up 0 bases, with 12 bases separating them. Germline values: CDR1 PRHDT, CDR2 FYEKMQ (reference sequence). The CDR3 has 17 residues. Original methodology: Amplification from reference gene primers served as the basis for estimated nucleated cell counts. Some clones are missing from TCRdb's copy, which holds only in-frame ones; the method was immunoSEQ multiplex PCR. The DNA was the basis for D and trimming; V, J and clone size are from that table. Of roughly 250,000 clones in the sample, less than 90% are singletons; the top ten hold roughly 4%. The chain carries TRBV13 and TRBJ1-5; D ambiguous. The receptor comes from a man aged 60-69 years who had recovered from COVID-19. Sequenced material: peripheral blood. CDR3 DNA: TGTGCCAGCAGCTTAGGCCGAGGGCCCTATAGCAATCAGCCCCAGCATTTT. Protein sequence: CASSLGRGPYSNQPQHF. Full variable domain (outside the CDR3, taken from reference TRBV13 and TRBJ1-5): AAGVIQSPRHLIKEKRETATLKCYPIPRHDTVYWYQQGPGQDPQFLISFYEKMQSDKGSIPDRFSAQQFSDYHSELNMSSLELGDSALYFCASSLGRGPYSNQPQHFGDGTRLSIL.